The clone carrying this T cell receptor beta chain was detected a few times. The antigen is undetermined. This CDR3 is built from 16 residues. Trimming left V 3 bases short and J 4 bases short, with 19 bases between. The germline gives CDR1 SGHDT, CDR2 YYEEEE. The record originates from a study of cytomegalovirus exposure and HLA in healthy donors. At the level of the study: Within the Caucasian-associated ancestry cluster were around 81% of the roughly 400 genotyped donors.

Study-wide findings and caveats: For TCR beta chains, V- and J-gene trimming was later linked to a missense DCLRE1C variant.

PCR employed 60 Vbeta and 13 Jbeta primers. This table comes from immunoSEQ multiplex PCR, and its TCRdb copy is limited to in-frame clones, with some not included. Of some 120,000 clones in the sample, 76% were seen once. The chain links TRBV5-6 to TRBJ2-5; a weak D match, TRBD2 (6 bases). The clonotype comes from a man over 45 in good health and CMV-seronegative. The specimen sequenced was PBMCs. DNA of the CDR3: TGTGCCAGCAGCTGGGGGACTTCACAATCGGGAGAGACCCAGTACTTC. It translates to CASSWGTSQSGETQYF.